This TCR beta chain came from a study of identifying expanded T cells in peripheral blood. For this clone: Antigen unknown.

The study, taken as a whole, reports: Clone count variance between approximately 2-week samples rose with total template count.

The protocol was immunoSEQ multiplex PCR, while the TCRdb copy is restricted to in-frame clones and leaves out a portion. This repertoire shows 90,000 to 95,000 clones, 70% to 90% found once; its top ten account for approximately 5%. The germline gives CDR1 MNHNS, CDR2 SASEGT. The junction had 15 bases not matched to a gene; V was cut back by 4 bases and J by 0 bases. CDR3 length: 20 amino acids. This chain uses TRBV6-1 with TRBJ2-1, with TRBD1 matching over 10 bases. This receptor was taken from a person aged 18 to 70 in good health. Material: blood. The DNA of the CDR3 is TGTGCCAGCAGTGGACCCCGAAGACAGGGGGCGGAAAGCTCCTACAATGAGCAGTTCTTC. Translated, it gives CASSGPRRQGAESSYNEQFF.